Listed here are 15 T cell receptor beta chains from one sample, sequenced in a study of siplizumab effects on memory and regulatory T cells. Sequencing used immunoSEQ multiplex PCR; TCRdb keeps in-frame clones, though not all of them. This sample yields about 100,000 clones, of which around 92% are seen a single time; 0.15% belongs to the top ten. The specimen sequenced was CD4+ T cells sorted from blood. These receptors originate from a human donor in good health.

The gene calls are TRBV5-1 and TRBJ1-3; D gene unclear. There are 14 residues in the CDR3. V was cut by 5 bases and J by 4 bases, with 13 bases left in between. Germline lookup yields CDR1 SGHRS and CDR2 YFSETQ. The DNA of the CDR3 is TGCGCCAGCAGAGAGGGCACCTCAGGAAACACCATATATTTT. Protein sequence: CASREGTSGNTIYF.

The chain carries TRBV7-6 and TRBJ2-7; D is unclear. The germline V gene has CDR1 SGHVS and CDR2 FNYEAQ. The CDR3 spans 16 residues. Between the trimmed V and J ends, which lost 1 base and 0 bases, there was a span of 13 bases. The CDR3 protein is CASSLVGSQSSYEQYF. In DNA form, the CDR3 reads TGTGCCAGCAGCTTAGTAGGATCTCAGAGCTCCTACGAGCAGTACTTC.

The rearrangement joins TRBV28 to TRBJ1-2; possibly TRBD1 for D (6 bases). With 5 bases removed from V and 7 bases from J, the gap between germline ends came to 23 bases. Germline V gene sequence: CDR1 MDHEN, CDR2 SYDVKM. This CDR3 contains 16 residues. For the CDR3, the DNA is TGTGCCAGCAGTCCCGGGGGACACCTATTTACTAGTGGCTACACCTTC. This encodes CASSPGGHLFTSGYTF.

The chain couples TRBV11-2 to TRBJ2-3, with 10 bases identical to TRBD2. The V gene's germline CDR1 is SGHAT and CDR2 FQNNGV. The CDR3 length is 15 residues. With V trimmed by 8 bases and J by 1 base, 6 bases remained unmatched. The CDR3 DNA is TGTGCCAGCGCCGTTGGACTAGCGGGCACAGATACGCAGTATTTT. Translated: CASAVGLAGTDTQYF.

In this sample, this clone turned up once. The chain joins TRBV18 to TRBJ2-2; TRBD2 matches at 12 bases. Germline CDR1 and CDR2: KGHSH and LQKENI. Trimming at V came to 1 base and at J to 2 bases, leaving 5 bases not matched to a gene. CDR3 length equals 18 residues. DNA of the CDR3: TGTGCCAGCTCACCACGTCTAGCGGGGGGGCCCAACACCGGGGAGCTGTTTTTT. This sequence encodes CASSPRLAGGPNTGELFF.

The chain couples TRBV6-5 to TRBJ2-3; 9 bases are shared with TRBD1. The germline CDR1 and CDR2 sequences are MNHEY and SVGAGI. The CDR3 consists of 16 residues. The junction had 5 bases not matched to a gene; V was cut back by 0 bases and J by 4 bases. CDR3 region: CASSYSSGTGSDTQYF. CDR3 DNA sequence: TGTGCCAGCAGTTACTCGAGTGGGACAGGGTCAGATACGCAGTATTTT.

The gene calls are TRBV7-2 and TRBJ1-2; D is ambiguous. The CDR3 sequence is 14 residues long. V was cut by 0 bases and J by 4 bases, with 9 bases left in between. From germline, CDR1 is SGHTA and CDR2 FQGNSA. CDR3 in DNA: TGTGCCAGCAGCTTAGCGCAAGGTTCCTATGGCTACACCTTC. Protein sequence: CASSLAQGSYGYTF.

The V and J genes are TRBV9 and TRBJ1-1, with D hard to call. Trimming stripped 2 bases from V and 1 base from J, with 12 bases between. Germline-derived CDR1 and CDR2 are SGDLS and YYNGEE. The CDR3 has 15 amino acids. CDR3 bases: TGTGCCAGCAGCGTCCAAGGTTTTGGGAACACTGAAGCTTTCTTT. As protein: CASSVQGFGNTEAFF.

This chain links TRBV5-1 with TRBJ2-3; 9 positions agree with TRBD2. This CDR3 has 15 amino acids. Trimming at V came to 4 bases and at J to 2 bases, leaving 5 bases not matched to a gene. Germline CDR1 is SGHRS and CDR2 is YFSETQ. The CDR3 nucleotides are TGCGCCAGCAGCCGCCCTAGCGGGGACACAGATACGCAGTATTTT. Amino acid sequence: CASSRPSGDTDTQYF.

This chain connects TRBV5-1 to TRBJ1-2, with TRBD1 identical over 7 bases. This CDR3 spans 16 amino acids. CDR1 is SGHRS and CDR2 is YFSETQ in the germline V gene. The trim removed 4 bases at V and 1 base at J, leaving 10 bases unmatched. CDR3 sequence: CASSPVGTAFNYGYTF. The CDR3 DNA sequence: TGCGCCAGCAGCCCCGTAGGGACAGCATTTAACTATGGCTACACCTTC. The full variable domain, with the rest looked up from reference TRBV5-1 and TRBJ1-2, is KAGVTQTPRYLIKTRGQQVTLSCSPISGHRSVSWYQQTPGQGLQFLFEYFSETQRNKGNFPGRFSGRQFSNSRSEMNVSTLELGDSALYLCASSPVGTAFNYGYTFGSGTRLTVV.

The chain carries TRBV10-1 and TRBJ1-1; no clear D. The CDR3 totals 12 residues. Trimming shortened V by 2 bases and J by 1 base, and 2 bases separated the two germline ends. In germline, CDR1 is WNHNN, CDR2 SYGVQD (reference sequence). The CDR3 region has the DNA TGCGCCAGCAGTGAGGGGAACACTGAAGCTTTCTTT. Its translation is CASSEGNTEAFF.

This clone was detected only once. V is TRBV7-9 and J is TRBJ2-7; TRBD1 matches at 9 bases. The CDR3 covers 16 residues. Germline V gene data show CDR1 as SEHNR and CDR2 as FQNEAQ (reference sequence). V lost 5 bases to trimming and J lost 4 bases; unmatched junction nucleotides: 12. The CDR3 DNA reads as TGTGCCAGCAGCCAATTCCTGTTAGGGACAGGGTACGAGCAGTACTTC. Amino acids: CASSQFLLGTGYEQYF.

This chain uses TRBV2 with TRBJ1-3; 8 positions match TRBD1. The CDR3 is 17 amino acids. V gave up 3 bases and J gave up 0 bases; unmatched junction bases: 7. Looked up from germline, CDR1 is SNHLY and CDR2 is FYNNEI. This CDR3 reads CASSERRDRFSGNTIYF. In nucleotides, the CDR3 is TGTGCCAGCAGTGAGAGAAGGGACAGGTTCTCTGGAAACACCATATATTTT.

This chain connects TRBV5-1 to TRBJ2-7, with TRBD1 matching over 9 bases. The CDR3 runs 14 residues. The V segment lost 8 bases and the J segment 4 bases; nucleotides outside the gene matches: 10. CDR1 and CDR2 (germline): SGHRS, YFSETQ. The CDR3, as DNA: TGCGCCAGTAGACCGGGACAGGGTGCGTACGAGCAGTACTTC. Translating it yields CASRPGQGAYEQYF. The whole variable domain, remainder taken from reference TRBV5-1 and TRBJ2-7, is KAGVTQTPRYLIKTRGQQVTLSCSPISGHRSVSWYQQTPGQGLQFLFEYFSETQRNKGNFPGRFSGRQFSNSRSEMNVSTLELGDSALYLCASRPGQGAYEQYFGPGTRLTVT.

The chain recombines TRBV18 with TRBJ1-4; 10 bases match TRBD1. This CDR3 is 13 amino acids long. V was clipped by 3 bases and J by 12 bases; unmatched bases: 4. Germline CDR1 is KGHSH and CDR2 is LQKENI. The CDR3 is CASSPLGQGELFF. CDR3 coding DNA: TGTGCCAGCTCACCGCTCGGACAGGGGGAACTGTTTTTT.